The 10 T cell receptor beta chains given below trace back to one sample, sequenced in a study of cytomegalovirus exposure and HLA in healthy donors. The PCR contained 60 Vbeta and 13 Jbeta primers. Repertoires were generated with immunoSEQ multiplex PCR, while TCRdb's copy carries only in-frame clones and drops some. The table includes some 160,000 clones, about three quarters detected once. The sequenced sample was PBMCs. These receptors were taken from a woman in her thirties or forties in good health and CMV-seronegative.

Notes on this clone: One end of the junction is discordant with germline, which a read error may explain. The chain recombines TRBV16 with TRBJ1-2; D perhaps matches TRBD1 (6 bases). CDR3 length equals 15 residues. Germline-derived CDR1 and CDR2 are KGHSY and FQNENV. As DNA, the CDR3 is TGTGCCGGCAGCCCAAGACAGGAGGCTAACTATGGCTACACCTTC. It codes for CAGSPRQEANYGYTF.

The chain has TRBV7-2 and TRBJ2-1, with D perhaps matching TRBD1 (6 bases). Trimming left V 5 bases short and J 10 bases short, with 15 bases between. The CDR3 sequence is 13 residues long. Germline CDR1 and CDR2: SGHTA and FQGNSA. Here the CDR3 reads CASSPFTGIEQFF. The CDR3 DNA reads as TGTGCCAGCAGCCCATTTACAGGGATCGAGCAGTTCTTC.

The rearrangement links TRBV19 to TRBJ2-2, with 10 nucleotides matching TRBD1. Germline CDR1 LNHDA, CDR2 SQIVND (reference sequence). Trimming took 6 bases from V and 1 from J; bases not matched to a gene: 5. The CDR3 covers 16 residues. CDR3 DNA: TGTGCCAGTAGGGATGACAGGGGGCTGAACACCGGGGAGCTGTTTTTT. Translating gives CASRDDRGLNTGELFF.

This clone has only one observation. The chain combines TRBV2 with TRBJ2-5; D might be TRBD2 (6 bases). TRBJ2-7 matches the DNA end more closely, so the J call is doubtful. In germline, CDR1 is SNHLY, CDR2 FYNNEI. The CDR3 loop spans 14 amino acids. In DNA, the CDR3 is TGTGCCAGCAGTGAGGCGGGGACCCTCTACGAGCAGTACTTC. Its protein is CASSEAGTLYEQYF.

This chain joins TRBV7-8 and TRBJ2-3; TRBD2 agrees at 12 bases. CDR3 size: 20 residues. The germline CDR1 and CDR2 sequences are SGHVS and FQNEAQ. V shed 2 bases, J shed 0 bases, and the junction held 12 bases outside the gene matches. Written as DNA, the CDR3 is TGTGCCAGCAGCTTATATCTAGCGGGGGGGCGCGGAGCTAGCACAGATACGCAGTATTTT. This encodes CASSLYLAGGRGASTDTQYF.

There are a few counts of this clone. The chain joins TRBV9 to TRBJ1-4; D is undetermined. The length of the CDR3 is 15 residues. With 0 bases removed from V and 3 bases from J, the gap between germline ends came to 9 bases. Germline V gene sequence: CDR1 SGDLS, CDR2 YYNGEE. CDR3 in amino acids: CASSVERGSNEKLFF. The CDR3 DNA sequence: TGTGCCAGCAGCGTAGAGCGGGGTTCTAATGAAAAACTGTTTTTT.

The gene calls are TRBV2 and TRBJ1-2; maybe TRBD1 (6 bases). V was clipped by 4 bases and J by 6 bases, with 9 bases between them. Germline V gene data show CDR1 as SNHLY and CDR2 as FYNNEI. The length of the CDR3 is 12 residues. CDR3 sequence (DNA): TGTGCCAGCAGTGCACAGGGCAATGGCTACACCTTC. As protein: CASSAQGNGYTF. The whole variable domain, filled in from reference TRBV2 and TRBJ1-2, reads EPEVTQTPSHQVTQMGQEVILRCVPISNHLYFYWYRQILGQKVEFLVSFYNNEISEKSEIFDDQFSVERPDGSNFTLKIRSTKLEDSAMYFCASSAQGNGYTFGSGTRLTVV.

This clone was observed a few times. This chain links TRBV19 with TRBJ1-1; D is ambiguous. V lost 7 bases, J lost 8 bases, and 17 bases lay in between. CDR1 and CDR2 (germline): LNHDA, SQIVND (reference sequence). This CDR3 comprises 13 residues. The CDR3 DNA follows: TGTGCCAGTACCCAATTCGGAGGCCTAGAAGCTTTCTTT. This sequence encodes CASTQFGGLEAFF.

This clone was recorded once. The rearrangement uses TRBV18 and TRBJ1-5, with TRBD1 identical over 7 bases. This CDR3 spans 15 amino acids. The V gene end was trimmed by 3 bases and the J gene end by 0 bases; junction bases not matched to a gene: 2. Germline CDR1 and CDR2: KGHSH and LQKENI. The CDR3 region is CASSPGQHSNQPQHF. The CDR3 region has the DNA TGTGCCAGCTCACCGGGACAGCATAGCAATCAGCCCCAGCATTTT.

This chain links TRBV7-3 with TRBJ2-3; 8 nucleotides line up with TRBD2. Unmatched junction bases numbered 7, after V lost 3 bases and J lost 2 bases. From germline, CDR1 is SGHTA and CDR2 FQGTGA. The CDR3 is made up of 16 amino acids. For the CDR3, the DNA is TGTGCCAGCAGCTTTTTTAGCGGGGTTATCACAGATACGCAGTATTTT. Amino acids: CASSFFSGVITDTQYF.